Below, 14 T cell receptor beta chains from the same sample are listed, as sequenced in a study of T cells in Graves' hyperthyroidism and ophthalmopathy. What was amplified from RNA transcripts were TCR beta CDR3 regions. HTBI primers drove first-round RT-PCR of the TCR CDR3. In TCRdb, the multiplex PCR reads were re-called with MiXCR into one record per CDR3 protein. The table shows roughly 560,000 distinct CDR3 sequences, with about 15% occurring only once. The sample was blood. These receptors were collected from a woman aged 40 to 49 with Graves' ophthalmopathy.

This clonotype has at least ten counts. The chain carries TRBV7-2 and TRBJ1-1; 9 positions match TRBD1. The CDR3 loop spans 15 amino acids. Germline values: CDR1 SGHTA, CDR2 FQGNSA. Losses at the gene ends were 6 bases for V and 7 bases for J; bases not matched to a gene: 12. CDR3 nucleotides: TGTGCCAGCAGAAACGGACAGGGGTCGGTTGGTGAAGCTTTCTTT. It codes for CASRNGQGSVGEAFF. The entire variable domain, with the rest obtained from reference TRBV7-2 and TRBJ1-1, is as follows: GAGVSQSPSNKVTEKGKDVELRCDPISGHTALYWYRQSLGQGLEFLIYFQGNSAPDKSGLPSDRFSAERTGGSVSTLTIQRTQQEDSAVYLCASRNGQGSVGEAFFGQGTRLTVV.

This clonotype was seen at least ten times. This chain joins TRBV20-1 and TRBJ1-6, with D possibly being TRBD1 (6 bases). The length of the CDR3 is 13 residues. Germline V gives CDR1 DFQATT, CDR2 SNEGSKA (reference sequence). V was cut by 6 bases and J by 5 bases, with 11 bases left in between. The CDR3 DNA reads as TGCAGTGCGGGGACAAGCGATAATTCACCCCTCCACTTT. This sequence encodes CSAGTSDNSPLHF.

At least ten counts were recorded for this clonotype. This chain joins TRBV29-1 and TRBJ2-2; 7 positions match TRBD1. V gave up 7 bases and J gave up 4 bases; unmatched junction bases: 9. The germline CDR1 and CDR2 sequences are SQVTM and ANQGSEA. This CDR3 is built from 14 residues. The CDR3, as DNA: TGCAGCGGATTCGACAGGGCCGGCACCGGGGAGCTGTTTTTT. Protein sequence: CSGFDRAGTGELFF.

The chain recombines TRBV4-1 with TRBJ1-2; TRBD1 matches 8 bases. Germline values: CDR1 MGHRA, CDR2 YSYEKL. The J segment lost 5 bases and the V segment lost 1 base, leaving 6 bases of the junction unmatched. CDR3 length: 15 amino acids. CDR3 in amino acids: CASSQAADREYGYTF. CDR3 DNA: TGCGCCAGCAGCCAAGCCGCGGACAGGGAGTATGGCTACACCTTC.

At least ten counts were recorded for this clonotype. The rearrangement uses TRBV7-2 and TRBJ2-7; D remains unclear. Germline loops: CDR1 SGHTA, CDR2 FQGNSA. This CDR3 region has 15 residues. Trimming stripped 0 bases from V and 1 base from J, with 10 bases between. CDR3 loop: CASSLAVGSSYEQYF. The CDR3 nucleotides are TGTGCCAGCAGCTTAGCGGTGGGCAGTTCCTACGAGCAGTACTTC.

This clonotype has a count of ten or more. The V gene is TRBV6-2 or TRBV6-3, the J gene TRBJ1-5, with D uncertain. Germline V gene sequence: CDR1 MNHEY, CDR2 SVGEGT. Trimming took off 0 bases at V and 4 bases at J, with 10 bases between the two ends. The CDR3 contains 15 residues. CDR3 DNA sequence: TGTGCCAGCAGTTACTCGGGGAGTCGGAATCAGCCCCAGCATTTT. Its protein product is CASSYSGSRNQPQHF.

This clonotype was counted only a few times. The rearrangement links TRBV11-1 to TRBJ2-5; D is possibly TRBD2 (5 bases). Deletions cut 7 bases from V and 5 bases from J, with 20 bases between. Germline assignment: CDR1 SGHAT and CDR2 FQDESV (reference sequence). This CDR3 comprises 15 residues. CDR3 region: CASTIGLPGGETQYF. Here the CDR3 DNA reads TGTGCCAGCACCATAGGACTCCCAGGTGGGGAGACCCAGTACTTC. Complete variable domain (other parts from reference TRBV11-1 and TRBJ2-5): EAEVAQSPRYKITEKSQAVAFWCDPISGHATLYWYRQILGQGPELLVQFQDESVVDDSQLPKDRFSAERLKGVDSTLKIQPAELGDSAMYLCASTIGLPGGETQYFGPGTRLLVL.

This clonotype was recorded at least ten times. The chain recombines TRBV20-1 with TRBJ2-7, with TRBD2 identical over 10 bases. Germline CDR1 and CDR2: DFQATT and SNEGSKA (reference sequence). Germline trimming cut 4 bases from V and 3 bases from J; bases unmatched to any gene: 3. CDR3 length: 13 residues. This CDR3 reads CSAKGLADYEQYF. CDR3 coding DNA: TGCAGTGCTAAAGGACTAGCGGACTACGAGCAGTACTTC.

The chain combines TRBV29-1 with TRBJ1-1; 9 bases align to TRBD1. This CDR3 has 15 amino acids. From germline, CDR1 is SQVTM and CDR2 ANQGSEA. This chain's CDR3 is CNGGQGPFRDTEAFF. CDR3 DNA sequence: TGCAACGGTGGACAGGGGCCCTTCCGGGACACTGAAGCTTTCTTT.

The rearrangement joins TRBV19 to TRBJ1-5, with 9 bases fitting TRBD1. V gave up 8 bases and J gave up 6 bases; unmatched junction bases: 11. The CDR3 contains 15 residues. The germline gives CDR1 LNHDA, CDR2 SQIVND (reference sequence). The CDR3 protein is CASSVTGQGSQPQHF. The CDR3 DNA sequence: TGTGCCAGTTCAGTTACGGGACAGGGAAGTCAGCCCCAGCATTTT. The whole variable domain, filled in from reference TRBV19 and TRBJ1-5, reads DGGITQSPKYLFRKEGQNVTLSCEQNLNHDAMYWYRQDPGQGLRLIYYSQIVNDFQKGDIAEGYSVSREKKESFPLTVTSAQKNPTAFYLCASSVTGQGSQPQHFGDGTRLSIL.

The J gene is TRBJ2-1, the V gene TRBV11-2, with no clear D. The CDR3 spans 14 residues. Germline CDR1 and CDR2: SGHAT and FQNNGV. The germline V and J ends were trimmed by 1 base and 0 bases, with 4 bases remaining between them. The CDR3 loop reads CASSLVGSYNEQFF. DNA for the CDR3: TGTGCCAGCAGCTTAGTGGGCTCCTACAATGAGCAGTTCTTC.

This clonotype was picked up many times. V is TRBV7-9 and J is TRBJ2-5, with D perhaps matching TRBD1 (6 bases). The CDR3 is made up of 13 amino acids. V lost 10 bases, J lost 2 bases, and 14 bases lay in between. Germline V gene lookup returns CDR1 SEHNR and CDR2 FQNEAQ (reference sequence). CDR3 DNA: TGTGCCACAATGGGGGCAAGGCAAGAGACCCAGTACTTC. Translation: CATMGARQETQYF.

This clonotype was counted a few times. The J gene is TRBJ2-7, the V gene TRBV10-3, with D unresolved. Germline assignment: CDR1 ENHRY and CDR2 SYGVKD. The V gene lost 3 bases and the J gene lost 5 bases, with 11 bases spanning the gap. This CDR3 comprises 13 residues. The CDR3 spells CAISEIVKNEQYF. The CDR3 nucleotides read TGTGCCATCAGTGAAATCGTCAAGAACGAGCAGTACTTC.

The chain recombines TRBV7-9 with TRBJ2-5; tentative D call: TRBD2 (5 bases). The CDR3 spans 14 residues. The germline gives CDR1 SEHNR, CDR2 FQNEAQ (reference sequence). The V end lost 2 bases, the J end lost 3 bases, and 10 bases lay between the germline ends. CDR3 coding DNA: TGTGCCAGCAGCTTACATGTGGGAGAAGAGACCCAGTACTTC. Amino acid sequence: CASSLHVGEETQYF.